The TCR beta chain under discussion was sequenced for a study of cytomegalovirus exposure and HLA in healthy donors. This clone appeared once. Some clones are missing from TCRdb's copy, which holds only in-frame ones; the method was immunoSEQ multiplex PCR. The sample lists some 170,000 clones, 85% to 90% occurring once. This TCR came from a woman aged 30 to 39 in good health and CMV-seronegative. Sequenced sample: PBMCs.

The CDR3 DNA follows: TGTGCCAGCAGCTTAGTGCCGGGACAGGTCTACGAGCAGTACTTC. Translation: CASSLVPGQVYEQYF. The rearrangement joins TRBV7-2 to TRBJ2-7; TRBD1 aligns across 8 bases. This CDR3 region has 15 residues. V dropped 1 base and J dropped 3; count of bases not matched to a gene: 5. Germline CDR1 reads SGHTA; CDR2 reads FQGNSA.